This T cell receptor beta chain stems from a study of blood T cells in healthy people across ages. General observations from the study: Long-lived and aged donors differed, with more naive CD4+ cells and higher diversity in the long-lived. With naive T cell percentage, TCR beta diversity showed a strong correlation.

The germline CDR1 and CDR2 sequences are SQVTM and ANQGSEA. Trimming removed 2 bases at V and 2 bases at J, with 13 bases between. CDR3 length: 15 amino acids. Note on this clonotype: The antigen is unknown.

Next came a second PCR, run for roughly 6 to 11 cycles, which used a sample-barcoded 5' primer along with a J-beta primer mix. TCRdb fed the 5' RACE reads into MiXCR, producing one record per CDR3 protein. The data contain about 1.6 million distinct CDR3 sequences, roughly a third of them singletons. The sequencing input was blood. The V gene is TRBV29-1, the J gene TRBJ2-1; TRBD1 might be the D (6 bases). The TCR was taken from a woman aged 30 to 39 in good health. CDR3 sequence reads: CSVEWDTIAYNEQFF. As DNA, the CDR3 is TGCAGCGTTGAATGGGACACAATAGCCTACAATGAGCAGTTCTTC.